Listed here is a single TCR beta chain. The data are from a study of control samples from healthy donors and cancer patients. The CDR3 extends over 14 amino acids. Trimming took off 2 bases at V and 5 bases at J, with 10 bases between the two ends. Looked up from germline, CDR1 is MNHNS and CDR2 is SASEGT. Using immunoSEQ multiplex PCR, the repertoire was profiled, and TCRdb retains in-frame clones only, with some absent. The profile covers some 130,000 clones, with roughly 86% appearing a single time and under 9% taken by the ten largest. Input material: PBMCs. This receptor was identified in a man aged 50 to 60 with head and neck cancer. The genes are TRBV6-1 and TRBJ1-5; D remains unclear. DNA for the CDR3: TGTGCCAGCAGTGAATGGTCGGCGGATCAGCCCCAGCATTTT. Translation: CASSEWSADQPQHF.